This T cell receptor (beta chain) was recorded in a study of vaccination and CD4 T cells after COVID-19. Study-wide background: Cellular stimulation was performed using overlapping spike peptides derived from SARS-CoV-2, HCoV-NL63, HCoV-OC43 and HCoV-229E.

Treatment specified: approximately nine-day PBMC culture with coronavirus spike peptide pools or control peptides (ViraFEST assay). Gathered ahead of the COVID-19 pandemic (2011-2018) were the CD4+ T cells of the unexposed donor. Before TCRs were sequenced, ViraFEST expanded antigen-specific T cells with peptide pools. Sample share makes this clonotype medium-sized. The antigen remains unidentified. With the Oncomine TCR Beta short-read assay, DNA from cultured CD4+ T cells was sequenced. TCRdb passed the PCR reads through MiXCR, listing each CDR3 protein once. The table lists nearly 8,500 distinct CDR3 sequences, approximately 37% of them singletons, with 29% in the top ten. Specimen: CD4+ T cells from blood, cultured in vitro. The clonotype originates from a human donor in good health.

The CDR3 sequence: CASSGRQVEVAGELFF. DNA for the CDR3: TGTGCCAGCAGTGGACGACAGGTAGAGGTAGCCGGGGAGCTGTTTTTT. The V call is TRBV6-1, the J call TRBJ2-2, with a weak D call TRBD1 (6 bases). The CDR3 covers 16 residues. With 4 bases removed from V and 6 bases from J, the gap between germline ends came to 18 bases. Germline loops: CDR1 MNHNS, CDR2 SASEGT.